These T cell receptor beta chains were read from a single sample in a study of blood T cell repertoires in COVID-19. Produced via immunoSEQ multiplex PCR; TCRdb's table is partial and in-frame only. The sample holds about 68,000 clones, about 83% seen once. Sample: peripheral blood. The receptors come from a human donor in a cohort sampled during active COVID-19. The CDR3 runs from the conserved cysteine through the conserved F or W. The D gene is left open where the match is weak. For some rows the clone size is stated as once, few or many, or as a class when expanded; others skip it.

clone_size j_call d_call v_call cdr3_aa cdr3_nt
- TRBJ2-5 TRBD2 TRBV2 CASSIEAGGYQETQYF TGTGCCAGCAGTATTGAAGCGGGGGGGTACCAAGAGACCCAGTACTTC
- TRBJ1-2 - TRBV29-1 CSVAGNGGYTF TGCAGCGTTGCAGGGAATGGTGGCTACACCTTC
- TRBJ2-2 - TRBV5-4 CASSLSGVNTGELFF TGTGCCAGCAGCTTGTCGGGGGTGAACACCGGGGAGCTGTTTTTT
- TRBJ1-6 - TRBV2 CASSESDRFNSPLHF TGTGCCAGCAGTGAGAGTGACAGGTTTAATTCACCCCTCCACTTT
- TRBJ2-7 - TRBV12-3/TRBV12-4 CASSNPVYEQYF TGTGCCAGCAGCAATCCGGTTTACGAGCAGTACTTC
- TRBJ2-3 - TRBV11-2 CARPRVSLTDTQYF TGTGCCAGGCCGAGGGTCTCCCTCACAGATACGCAGTATTTT
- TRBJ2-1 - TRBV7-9 CASSLLLAFYNEQFF TGTGCCAGCAGCTTACTTCTAGCGTTTTACAATGAGCAGTTCTTC
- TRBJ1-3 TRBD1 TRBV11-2 CASSSGQGSISGNTIYF TGTGCCAGCAGCTCGGGACAGGGGTCAATCTCTGGAAACACCATATATTTT
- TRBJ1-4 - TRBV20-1 CSASNEANEKLFF TGCAGTGCTAGTAATGAGGCGAATGAAAAACTGTTTTTT
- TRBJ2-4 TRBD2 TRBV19 CASSMEGPGLAGGLAKNIQYF TGTGCCAGTAGTATGGAGGGACCGGGACTAGCGGGAGGGCTTGCCAAAAACATTCAGTACTTC
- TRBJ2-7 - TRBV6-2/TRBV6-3 CASSYSVRAHEQYF TGTGCCAGCAGTTACTCGGTCAGGGCCCACGAGCAGTACTTC
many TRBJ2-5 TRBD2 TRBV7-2 CASRLAGETQYF TGTGCCAGCAGGCTAGCGGGAGAGACCCAGTACTTC
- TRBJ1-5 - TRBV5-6 CASSFRQSNQPQHF TGTGCCAGCAGCTTCAGACAGTCCAATCAGCCCCAGCATTTT
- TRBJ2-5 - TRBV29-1 CSVGIQGTWETQYF TGCAGCGTTGGAATCCAGGGTACTTGGGAGACCCAGTACTTC
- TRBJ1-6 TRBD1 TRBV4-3 CASSDGTGLNSPLHF TGCGCCAGCAGCGACGGGACAGGGTTAAATTCACCCCTCCACTTT
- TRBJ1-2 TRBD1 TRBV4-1 CASSAPDRDPSNYGYTF TGCGCCAGCAGCGCCCCTGACAGGGACCCAAGTAACTATGGCTACACCTTC
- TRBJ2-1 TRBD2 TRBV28 CASSSLGWGGTYNEQFF TGTGCCAGCAGTTCCCTAGGCTGGGGAGGGACCTACAATGAGCAGTTCTTC
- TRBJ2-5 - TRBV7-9 CASSPDSQTQYF TGTGCCAGCAGCCCCGACTCCCAGACCCAGTACTTC
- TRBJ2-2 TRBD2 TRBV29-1 CSVTGTSGNTGELFF TGCAGCGTTACCGGGACTAGCGGAAACACCGGGGAGCTGTTTTTT
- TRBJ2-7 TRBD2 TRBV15 CATSRPPDSGTSYEQYF TGTGCCACCAGCAGACCCCCTGATAGCGGGACTTCCTACGAGCAGTACTTC
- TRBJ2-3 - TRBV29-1 CSVVRGGGSTDTQYF TGCAGCGTTGTAAGGGGGGGCGGGAGCACAGATACGCAGTATTTT
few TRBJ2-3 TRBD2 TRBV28 CASSFGLAPDTQYF TGTGCCAGCAGTTTTGGACTAGCGCCAGATACGCAGTATTTT
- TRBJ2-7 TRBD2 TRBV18 CAANDGGGIYEQYF TGTGCCGCAAACGACGGGGGGGGCATCTACGAGCAGTACTTC
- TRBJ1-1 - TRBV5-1 CASSQVGTEAFF TGCGCCAGCAGCCAGGTGGGCACTGAAGCTTTCTTT
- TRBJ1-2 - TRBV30 CAWSVRKTANLNYGYTF TGTGCCTGGAGTGTACGAAAGACAGCTAACCTGAACTATGGCTACACCTTC